This T cell receptor beta chain was captured by sequencing in a study of blood T cells in healthy people across ages. V was trimmed by 8 bases and J by 2 bases, leaving 21 bases between them. There are 16 residues in the CDR3. The V gene's germline CDR1 is LNHDA and CDR2 SQIVND (reference sequence). This clonotype was counted once. The antigen remains unidentified. Caucasian, healthy and from Russia, the donors were aged between about 6 and 90. Isolation per sample recovered at least 7 million PBMCs. PCR was performed a second time for roughly 6 to 12 cycles using a sample-barcoded 5' primer and a J-beta primer mix. TCRdb re-derived calls from the 5' RACE reads in MiXCR, one entry per CDR3 protein. The sample comprises roughly 2 million distinct CDR3 sequences, roughly 52% of which are singletons, and 2% to 2.5% rests with the top ten. Study findings and constraints: There was no known CMV status for donors, so expanded clonotype changes were possibly confounded.

This receptor was obtained from a woman in her 40s in good health. Source material: blood. The chain carries TRBV19 and TRBJ1-1; D not certain. The chain's CDR3 is CASGFRVTPGNTEAFF. The CDR3 DNA follows: TGTGCCAGTGGATTTAGGGTTACCCCTGGAAACACTGAAGCTTTCTTT.